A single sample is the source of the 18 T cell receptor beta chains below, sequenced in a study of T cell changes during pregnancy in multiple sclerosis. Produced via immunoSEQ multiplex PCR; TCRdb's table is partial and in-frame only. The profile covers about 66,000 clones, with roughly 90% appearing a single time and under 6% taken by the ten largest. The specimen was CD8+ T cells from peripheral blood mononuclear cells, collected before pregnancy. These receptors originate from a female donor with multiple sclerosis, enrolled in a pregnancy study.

This CDR3 is CASSLGVIDSRRYEQYF. The CDR3, as DNA: TGTGCCAGCAGCTTAGGGGTGATTGACAGTAGACGCTACGAGCAGTACTTC. The chain joins TRBV7-8 to TRBJ2-7; D perhaps matches TRBD1 (5 bases). V gave up 1 base and J gave up 3 bases, with 19 bases separating them. This CDR3 is 17 amino acids long. The V gene's germline CDR1 is SGHVS and CDR2 FQNEAQ.

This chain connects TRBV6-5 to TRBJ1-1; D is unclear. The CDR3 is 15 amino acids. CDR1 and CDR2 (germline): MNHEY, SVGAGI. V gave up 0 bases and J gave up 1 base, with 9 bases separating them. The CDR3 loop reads CASSYSAGPNTEAFF. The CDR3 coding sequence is TGTGCCAGCAGTTACTCGGCAGGCCCGAACACTGAAGCTTTCTTT.

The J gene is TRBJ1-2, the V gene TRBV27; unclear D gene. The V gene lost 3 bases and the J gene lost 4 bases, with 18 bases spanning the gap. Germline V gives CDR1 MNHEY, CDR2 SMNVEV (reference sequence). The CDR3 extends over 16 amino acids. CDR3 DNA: TGTGCCAGCAGTTTTAGAGTGGGCCTCTCGGCCTATGGCTACACCTTC. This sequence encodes CASSFRVGLSAYGYTF.

This chain's CDR3 is CASSPMTGAADTQYF. Here the CDR3 DNA reads TGTGCCAGCAGCCCAATGACAGGGGCGGCAGATACGCAGTATTTT. The chain carries TRBV11-3 and TRBJ2-3; TRBD1 agrees at 8 bases. Germline values: CDR1 SGHNT, CDR2 YENEEA. The J segment lost 4 bases and the V segment lost 5 bases, leaving 8 bases of the junction unmatched. This CDR3 is 15 amino acids long.

The CDR3 sequence is CASSVAGQGNSPLHF. The DNA of the CDR3 is TGTGCCAGCAGTGTAGCGGGACAGGGTAATTCACCCCTCCACTTT. The V and J genes are TRBV6-4 and TRBJ1-6; 9 nucleotides align to TRBD1. Trimming removed 4 bases from V and 6 bases from J; junction bases left unmatched: 4. Germline assignment: CDR1 MRHNA and CDR2 SNTAGT. This CDR3 has 15 amino acids.

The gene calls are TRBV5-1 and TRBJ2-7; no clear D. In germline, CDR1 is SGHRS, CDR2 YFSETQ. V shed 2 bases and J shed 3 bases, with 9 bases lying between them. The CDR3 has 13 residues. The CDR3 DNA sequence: TGCGCCAGCAGCTTCGGAGAGTACTACGAGCAGTACTTC. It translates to CASSFGEYYEQYF.

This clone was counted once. The CDR3 loop reads CASSYRGSEQYF. The CDR3 coding sequence is TGTGCCAGCAGTTATAGGGGTAGCGAGCAGTACTTC. The rearrangement links TRBV6-5 to TRBJ2-7, with D tentatively TRBD1 (5 bases). V shed 3 bases and J shed 6 bases, with 9 bases lying between them. Germline V CDR1 and CDR2: MNHEY, SVGAGI. The CDR3 sequence is 12 residues long.

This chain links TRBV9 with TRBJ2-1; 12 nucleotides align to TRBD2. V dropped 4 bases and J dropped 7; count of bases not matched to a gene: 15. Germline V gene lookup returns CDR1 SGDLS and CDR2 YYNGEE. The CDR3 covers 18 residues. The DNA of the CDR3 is TGTGCCAGCAGCTCGTTTTCCTTACTAGCGGGGGGCGGGAATGAGCAGTTCTTC. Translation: CASSSFSLLAGGGNEQFF.

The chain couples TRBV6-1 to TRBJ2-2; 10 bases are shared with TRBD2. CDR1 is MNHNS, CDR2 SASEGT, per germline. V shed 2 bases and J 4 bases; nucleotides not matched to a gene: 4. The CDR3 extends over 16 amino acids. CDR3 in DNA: TGTGCCAGCAGTGAAAGCGGGGGGGCCGGCACCGGGGAGCTGTTTTTT. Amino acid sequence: CASSESGGAGTGELFF.

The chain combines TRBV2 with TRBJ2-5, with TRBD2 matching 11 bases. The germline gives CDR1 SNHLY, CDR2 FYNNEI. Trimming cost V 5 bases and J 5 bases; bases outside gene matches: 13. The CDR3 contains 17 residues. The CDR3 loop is CASSTTSGGAHGETQYF. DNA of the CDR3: TGTGCCAGCAGTACTACTAGCGGGGGAGCCCATGGTGAGACCCAGTACTTC.

For the CDR3, the DNA is TGTGCCAGCAGAGAGCTGGGGGGAGCGAGAGAGACCCAGTACTTC. It yields the protein CASRELGGARETQYF. The genes are TRBV2 and TRBJ2-5, with a weak D call TRBD2 (6 bases). With 6 bases removed from V and 4 bases from J, the gap between germline ends came to 18 bases. Germline V gives CDR1 SNHLY, CDR2 FYNNEI. This CDR3 is 15 amino acids long.

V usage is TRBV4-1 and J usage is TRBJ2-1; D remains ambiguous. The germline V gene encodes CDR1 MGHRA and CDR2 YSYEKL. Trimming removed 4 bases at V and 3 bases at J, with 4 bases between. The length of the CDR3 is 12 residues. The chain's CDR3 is CASSPSYNEQFF. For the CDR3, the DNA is TGCGCCAGCAGCCCCAGCTACAATGAGCAGTTCTTC.

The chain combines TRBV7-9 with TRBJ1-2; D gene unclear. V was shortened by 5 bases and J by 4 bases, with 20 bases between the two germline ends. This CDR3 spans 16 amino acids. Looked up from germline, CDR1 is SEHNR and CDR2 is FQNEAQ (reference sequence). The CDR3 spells CASSPILTEFLYGYTF. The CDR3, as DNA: TGTGCCAGCAGCCCTATATTAACAGAATTTCTCTATGGCTACACCTTC.

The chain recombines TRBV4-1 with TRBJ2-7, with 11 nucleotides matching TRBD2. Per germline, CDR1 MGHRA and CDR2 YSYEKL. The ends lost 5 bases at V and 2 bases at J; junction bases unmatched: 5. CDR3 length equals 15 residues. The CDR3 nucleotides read TGCGCCAGCAGCTACGGGACTAGCGGAACCTACGAGCAGTACTTC. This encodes CASSYGTSGTYEQYF.

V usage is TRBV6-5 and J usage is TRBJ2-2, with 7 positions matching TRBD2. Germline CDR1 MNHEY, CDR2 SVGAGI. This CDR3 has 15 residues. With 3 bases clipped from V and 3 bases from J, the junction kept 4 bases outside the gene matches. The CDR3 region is CASSYRSGDTGELFF. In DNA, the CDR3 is TGTGCCAGCAGTTATCGGAGCGGGGACACCGGGGAGCTGTTTTTT.

The CDR3 nucleotides are TGTGCCAGCAGCTTAGTTATCTCTGAAGCTTTCTTT. Translated: CASSLVISEAFF. The V gene is TRBV11-2, the J gene TRBJ1-1; D unclear. Germline-derived CDR1 and CDR2 are SGHAT and FQNNGV. The CDR3 runs 12 residues. The V and J ends lost 1 base and 6 bases respectively, with 6 bases between them.

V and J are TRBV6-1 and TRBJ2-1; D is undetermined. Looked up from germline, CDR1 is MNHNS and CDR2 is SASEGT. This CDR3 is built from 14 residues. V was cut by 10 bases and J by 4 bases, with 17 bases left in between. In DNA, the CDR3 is TGTGCCACCCCCCGAAGTAGCAGATACAATGAGCAGTTCTTC. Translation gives CATPRSSRYNEQFF.

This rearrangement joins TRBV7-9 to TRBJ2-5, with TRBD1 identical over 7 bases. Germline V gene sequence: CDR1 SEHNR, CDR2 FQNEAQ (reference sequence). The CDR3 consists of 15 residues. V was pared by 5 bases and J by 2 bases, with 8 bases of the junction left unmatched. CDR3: CASSPQDRLQETQYF. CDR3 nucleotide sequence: TGTGCCAGCAGCCCTCAGGACAGGCTTCAAGAGACCCAGTACTTC.